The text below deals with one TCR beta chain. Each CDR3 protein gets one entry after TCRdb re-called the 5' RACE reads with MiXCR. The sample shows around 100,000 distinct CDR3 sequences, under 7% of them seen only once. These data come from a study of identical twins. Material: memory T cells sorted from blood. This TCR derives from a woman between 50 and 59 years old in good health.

The CDR3 loop is CASSRGAGFYGYTF. The CDR3 DNA is TGTGCCAGCAGCCGAGGAGCAGGCTTCTATGGCTACACCTTC. The V gene is TRBV6-5, the J gene TRBJ1-2; D not resolved. This CDR3 region has 14 residues. V lost 6 bases to trimming and J lost 4 bases, with 15 bases between them. Germline assignment: CDR1 MNHEY and CDR2 SVGAGI.